This is a list of T cell receptor beta chains from one sample in a study of shared clonotypes between healthy human individuals. Assay used: immunoSEQ multiplex PCR; TCRdb lists only in-frame clones, some missing. The data show around 550,000 clones, 96% seen once. Material: naive CD4+ T cells sorted from blood. These receptors were taken from a woman in her twenties or thirties in good health. The CDR3 runs from the conserved cysteine through the conserved F or W. The D gene is left open where the match is weak. Size values are once, few and many counts, or a class for expanded clones, and some rows have none.

>NA|NA|TRBJ1-5|TRBV15
TGTGCCACCAGCAGAGGGTTCATCGGGCAGCCCCAGCATTTT
CATSRGFIGQPQHF
>NA|NA|TRBJ2-7|TRBV7-3
TGTGCCAGCAGCTTAGAGGCCGGGGCTTACGAGCAGTACTTC
CASSLEAGAYEQYF
>TRBD2|NA|TRBJ2-1|TRBV10-2
TGCGCCAGCAGTGAGGGGCCCTTAGCGGGAGTTGGGTACAATGAGCAGTTCTTC
CASSEGPLAGVGYNEQFF
>NA|NA|TRBJ2-7|TRBV5-1
TGCGCCAGCAGCTTGGAGGGTGGGCCCGAGCAGTACTTC
CASSLEGGPEQYF
>TRBD1|NA|TRBJ1-2|TRBV18
TGTGCCAGCTCACCGCGACAGGGGGCTGACTATGGCTACACCTTC
CASSPRQGADYGYTF
>NA|NA|TRBJ2-7|TRBV28
TGTGCCAGCACTACGGTCCCCTACGAGCAGTACTTC
CASTTVPYEQYF
>NA|NA|TRBJ2-5|TRBV11-3
TGTGCCAGCAGCCCCCTTGAAGGGGCGGCTAAGACCCAGTACTTC
CASSPLEGAAKTQYF
>NA|NA|TRBJ1-4|TRBV6-6
TGTGCCAGCAGTCGAGGGGGGTGGAATGAAAAACTGTTTTTT
CASSRGGWNEKLFF
>NA|NA|TRBJ1-1|TRBV7-9
TGTGCCAGCAGCGAAAGAAGGAACACTGAAGCTTTCTTT
CASSERRNTEAFF
>TRBD2|NA|TRBJ2-1|TRBV29-1
TGCAGCGTTGACCAGGGGCCGTGGACTAGCGGGAACTACAATGAGCAGTTCTTC
CSVDQGPWTSGNYNEQFF
>NA|once|TRBJ2-7|TRBV27
TGTGCCAGCAGTCCTAACTACGAGCAGTACTTC
CASSPNYEQYF